This TCR beta chain was recorded in a study of radiotherapy plus CTLA-4 blockade in lung cancer. Overall study context: Among enrolled patients, over 15% responded and 31% achieved disease control.

Here immunoSEQ multiplex PCR was the method, and the copy in TCRdb shows in-frame clones only, minus some. The sample lists about 93,000 clones, 88% seen once, with 4.5% to 6% in the top ten. Regarding the study as a whole: Blood-borne expansion of tumor-derived TCR clones followed radiotherapy plus ipilimumab.

This clone turned up a few times. What it binds is not known. The CDR3 is 13 residues long. Deletions cut 11 bases from V and 7 bases from J, with 20 bases between. Germline-derived CDR1 and CDR2 are SNHLY and FYNNEI. Each patient with chemo-refractory metastatic non-small-cell lung cancer was treated with focal radiation plus CTLA-4 blockade using ipilimumab. The V and J genes are TRBV2 and TRBJ1-2, with TRBD1 as a possible D gene (5 bases). The source material was peripheral blood, sampled from a patient treated with radiotherapy plus ipilimumab. The TCR comes from a human donor with non-small cell lung cancer that progressed on radiotherapy plus ipilimumab. The CDR3, as DNA: TGTGCCGGCCGAAAATTCGGGGACTCTGGCTACACCTTC. Residues: CAGRKFGDSGYTF.